What follows are 10 T cell receptor beta chains derived from one specimen sequenced in a study of T cells after yellow fever vaccination (dated by TCRdb to about 2019). Receptor amplification or capture employed 5' RACE. The sequencer was an Illumina HiSeq 2500. TCRdb redid the processing of the public reads, applying fastp at Q25 and MiXCR, and retained in-frame beta chains. Every entry covers one CDR3 protein and lists the most common genes and DNA from its rows. Present in this sample are about 400,000 distinct CDR3 sequences, over 5% of which were seen just once. Together, the top ten hold 15% of the sample. What this sample's treatment or condition label stands for: live attenuated yellow fever vaccine strain. This material consisted of PBMCs, taken 5 days after the yellow fever booster vaccination. These TCRs come from a man aged 30-40 years who received the YFV17D yellow fever vaccine.

This clonotype has ten or more counts. The chain recombines TRBV5-1 with TRBJ1-4; the D is unclear. Trimming took 3 bases from V and 10 from J, leaving 16 bases between them. The CDR3 sequence is 14 residues long. CDR1 and CDR2 (germline): SGHRS, YFSETQ. In DNA, the CDR3 is TGCGCCAGCAGCTCGCCTGCGTTGGGCGGAAAACTGTTTTTT. This encodes CASSSPALGGKLFF.

In this sample, this clonotype turned up many times. The rearrangement uses TRBV14 and TRBJ1-1; TRBD1 agrees at 8 bases. This CDR3 contains 15 residues. Trimming took 3 bases from V and 4 from J; bases not matched to a gene: 7. Germline V CDR1 and CDR2: SGHDN, FVKESK. The CDR3 reads CASSHGSGGGTEAFF. CDR3 DNA sequence: TGTGCCAGCAGCCACGGTTCAGGGGGCGGCACTGAAGCTTTCTTT.

This clonotype was seen more than once but under ten times. The chain employs TRBV10-3 and TRBJ2-5, with no clear D. The CDR3 has 14 amino acids. CDR1 ENHRY and CDR2 SYGVKD come from the germline V gene. Trimming removed 3 bases at V and 5 bases at J, with 13 bases between. The CDR3 protein is CAISDLGPDETQYF. CDR3 sequence (DNA): TGTGCCATCAGTGACCTCGGACCCGATGAGACCCAGTACTTC.

This clonotype was seen many times. This CDR3 is CASRTSGNSDTQYF. CDR3 nucleotide sequence: TGCGCCAGCCGGACTAGCGGGAATTCAGATACGCAGTATTTT. V is TRBV5-1 and J is TRBJ2-3, with 12 bases that match TRBD2. CDR3 length equals 14 residues. From germline, CDR1 is SGHRS and CDR2 YFSETQ. The ends lost 7 bases at V and 4 bases at J; junction bases unmatched: 4.

This clonotype was found many times. The rearrangement joins TRBV7-2 to TRBJ2-1; 7 positions match TRBD2. Germline V gene lookup returns CDR1 SGHTA and CDR2 FQGNSA. The ends lost 5 bases at V and 10 bases at J; junction bases unmatched: 11. The CDR3 covers 14 residues. The CDR3 DNA is TGTGCCAGCAGCACCGAACTAGCGACCCTGGAGCAGTTCTTC. Its protein is CASSTELATLEQFF.

This clonotype appeared a few times. The V and J genes are TRBV10-3 and TRBJ2-7; possibly TRBD2 for D (5 bases). The germline V gene encodes CDR1 ENHRY and CDR2 SYGVKD. The CDR3 runs to 14 residues. V was shortened by 3 bases and J by 3 bases, with 12 bases between the two germline ends. The CDR3 protein is CAISDPRGGYEQYF. The CDR3, as DNA: TGTGCCATCAGTGATCCCCGTGGAGGCTACGAGCAGTACTTC.

This clonotype was recorded at least ten times. CDR3 bases: TGCGCCAGCACCCTCCTGACGGACACCGGGGAGCTGTTTTTT. Encoded protein: CASTLLTDTGELFF. The chain couples TRBV5-1 to TRBJ2-2; D unclear. The V gene's germline CDR1 is SGHRS and CDR2 YFSETQ. Trimming took 6 bases from V and 3 from J, leaving 12 bases between them. CDR3 size: 14 residues. The full variable domain, in which reference TRBV5-1 and TRBJ2-2 provide the parts outside the CDR3, is KAGVTQTPRYLIKTRGQQVTLSCSPISGHRSVSWYQQTPGQGLQFLFEYFSETQRNKGNFPGRFSGRQFSNSRSEMNVSTLELGDSALYLCASTLLTDTGELFFGEGSRLTVL.

This clonotype was picked up a small number of times. The rearrangement joins TRBV27 to TRBJ2-3; 12 positions match TRBD2. The J segment lost 0 bases and the V segment lost 5 bases, leaving 9 bases of the junction unmatched. The CDR3 covers 18 residues. Germline V gene data show CDR1 as MNHEY and CDR2 as SMNVEV (reference sequence). The CDR3 loop is CASSPLGLAGISTDTQYF. CDR3 sequence (DNA): TGTGCCAGCAGTCCCCTCGGACTAGCGGGGATTAGCACAGATACGCAGTATTTT.

This clonotype was observed a few times. The rearrangement links TRBV5-1 to TRBJ1-5, with D possibly TRBD1 on 5 matching bases. Germline V CDR1 and CDR2: SGHRS, YFSETQ. V lost 4 bases to trimming and J lost 6 bases, with 14 bases between them. The CDR3 contains 14 residues. CDR3 amino acids: CASSLDSPGQPQHF. The CDR3 DNA reads as TGCGCCAGCAGCCTTGACAGTCCGGGTCAGCCCCAGCATTTT.

This clonotype was seen a few times. This chain joins TRBV29-1 and TRBJ2-6, with D unresolved. Germline V gene data show CDR1 as SQVTM and CDR2 as ANQGSEA. Trimming shortened V by 4 bases and J by 0 bases, and 7 bases separated the two germline ends. The CDR3 length is 14 residues. The CDR3 sequence: CSVGPHSGANVLTF. The CDR3, as DNA: TGCAGCGTTGGCCCTCACTCTGGGGCCAACGTCCTGACTTTC.